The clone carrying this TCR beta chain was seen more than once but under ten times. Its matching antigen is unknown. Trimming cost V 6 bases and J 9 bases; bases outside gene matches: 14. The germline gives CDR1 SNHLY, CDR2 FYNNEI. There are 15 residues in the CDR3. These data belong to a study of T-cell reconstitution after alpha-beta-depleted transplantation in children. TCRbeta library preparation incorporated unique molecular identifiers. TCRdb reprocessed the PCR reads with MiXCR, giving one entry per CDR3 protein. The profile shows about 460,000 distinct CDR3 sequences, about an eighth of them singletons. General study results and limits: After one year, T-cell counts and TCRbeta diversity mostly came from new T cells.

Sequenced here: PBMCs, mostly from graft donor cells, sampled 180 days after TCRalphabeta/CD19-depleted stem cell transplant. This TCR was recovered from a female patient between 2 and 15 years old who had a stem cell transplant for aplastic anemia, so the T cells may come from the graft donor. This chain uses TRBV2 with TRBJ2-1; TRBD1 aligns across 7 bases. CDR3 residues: CASSSTGVLYGEQFF. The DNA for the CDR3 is TGTGCCAGCAGCTCCACAGGGGTCCTCTACGGTGAGCAGTTCTTC.